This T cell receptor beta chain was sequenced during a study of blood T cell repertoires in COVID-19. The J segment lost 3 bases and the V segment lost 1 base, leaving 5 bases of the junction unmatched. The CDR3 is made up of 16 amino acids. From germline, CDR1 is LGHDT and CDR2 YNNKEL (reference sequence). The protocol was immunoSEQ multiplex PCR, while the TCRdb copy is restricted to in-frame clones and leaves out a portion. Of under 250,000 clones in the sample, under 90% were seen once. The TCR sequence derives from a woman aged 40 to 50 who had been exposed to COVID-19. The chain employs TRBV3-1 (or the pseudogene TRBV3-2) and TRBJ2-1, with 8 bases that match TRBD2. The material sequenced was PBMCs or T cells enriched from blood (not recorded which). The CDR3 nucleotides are TGTGCCAGCAGCCAAGTGGCGGGGGGCTACTACAATGAGCAGTTCTTC. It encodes CASSQVAGGYYNEQFF.